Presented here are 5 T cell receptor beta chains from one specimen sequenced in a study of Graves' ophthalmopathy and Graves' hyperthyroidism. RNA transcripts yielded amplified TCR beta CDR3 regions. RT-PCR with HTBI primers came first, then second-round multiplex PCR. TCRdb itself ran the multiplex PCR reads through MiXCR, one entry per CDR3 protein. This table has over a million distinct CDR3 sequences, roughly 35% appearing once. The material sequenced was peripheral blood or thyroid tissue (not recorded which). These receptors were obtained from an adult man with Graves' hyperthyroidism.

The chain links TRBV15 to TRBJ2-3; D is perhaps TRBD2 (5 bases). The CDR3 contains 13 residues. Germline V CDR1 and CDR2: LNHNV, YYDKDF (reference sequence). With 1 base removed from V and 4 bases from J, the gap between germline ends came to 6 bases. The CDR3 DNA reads TGTGCCACCAGCAGAGTCGGGGCAGATACGCAGTATTTT. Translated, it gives CATSRVGADTQYF.

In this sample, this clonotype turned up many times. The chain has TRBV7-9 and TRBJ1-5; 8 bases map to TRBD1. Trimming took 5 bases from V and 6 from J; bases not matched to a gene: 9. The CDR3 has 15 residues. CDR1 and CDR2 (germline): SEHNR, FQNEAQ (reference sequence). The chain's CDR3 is CASSLGQGETQPQHF. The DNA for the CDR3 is TGTGCCAGCAGCCTCGGACAGGGCGAGACTCAGCCCCAGCATTTT.

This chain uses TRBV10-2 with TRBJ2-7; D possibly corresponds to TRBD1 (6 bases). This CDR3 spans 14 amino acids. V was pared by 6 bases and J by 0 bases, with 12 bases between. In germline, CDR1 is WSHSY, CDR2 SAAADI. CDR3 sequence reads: CASSHRDTSYEQYF. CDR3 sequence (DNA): TGCGCCAGCAGCCACCGGGACACCTCCTACGAGCAGTACTTC.

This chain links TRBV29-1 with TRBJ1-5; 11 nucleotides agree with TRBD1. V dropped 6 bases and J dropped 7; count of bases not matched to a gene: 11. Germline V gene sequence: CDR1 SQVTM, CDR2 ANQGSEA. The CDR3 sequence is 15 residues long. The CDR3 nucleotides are TGCAGCGTCCAGGTGGGGACAGGGGGTGGACAGCCCCAGCATTTT. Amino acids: CSVQVGTGGGQPQHF.

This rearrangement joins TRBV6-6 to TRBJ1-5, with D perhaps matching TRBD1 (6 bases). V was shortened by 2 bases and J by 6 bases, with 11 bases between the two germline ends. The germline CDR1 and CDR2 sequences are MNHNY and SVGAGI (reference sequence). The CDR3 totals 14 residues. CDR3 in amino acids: CASSYGGAGQPQHF. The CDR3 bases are TGTGCCAGCAGTTACGGGGGCGCGGGTCAGCCCCAGCATTTT.